These T cell receptor beta chains were read from a single sample in a study of CDR3 diversity in severe acne. MiXCR, applied by TCRdb to the PCR reads, yields one record per CDR3 protein. The sample comprises more than 80,000 distinct CDR3 sequences, less than 65% of which are singletons, and roughly 10% rests with the top ten. The sample consisted of blood. These receptors originate from a male donor with severe acne vulgaris. The CDR3 runs from the conserved cysteine through the conserved F or W. The order of the fields is J gene, CDR3 length, D gene, V gene, CDR3 protein. The D gene is left open where the match is weak.

TRBJ2-5,18,TRBD2,TRBV20-1,CSAKTWTSGRLVQETQYF
TRBJ2-7,15,TRBD1,TRBV6-5,CASSFRGSLSYEQYF
TRBJ2-1,16,.,TRBV28,CASSAFSRGSYNEQFF
TRBJ1-1,16,.,TRBV6-5,CASSYDPRLRNTEAFF
TRBJ1-4,17,.,TRBV15,CATSRENVGITNEKLFF
TRBJ2-1,13,.,TRBV9,CASSASGVNEQFF
TRBJ2-3,16,TRBD2,TRBV15,CATSRRTSGATDTQYF
TRBJ2-3,17,.,TRBV5-1,CVSSLRHREGPTDTQYF
TRBJ1-1,13,.,TRBV29-1,CSVEGHSNTEAFF
TRBJ1-1,12,.,TRBV5-1,CASSGRLGEAFF
TRBJ2-3,15,TRBD2,TRBV12-3/TRBV12-4,CASSFVLAGEVRQYF
TRBJ2-7,15,TRBD1,TRBV9,CASSEGEGTVYEQYF
TRBJ1-5,14,.,TRBV9,CASRTTDGGQPQHF
TRBJ1-6,15,.,TRBV7-3,CASGLETAWGMALHF
TRBJ2-7,15,.,TRBV13,CASSSREGDSYEQYF
TRBJ2-5,11,.,TRBV3-1,CASSQKKTQYF
TRBJ1-5,15,TRBD1,TRBV7-8,CASSLYRGQGQPQHF
TRBJ2-7,15,.,TRBV6-6,CASWGAERSSYEQYF
TRBJ2-7,12,TRBD1,TRBV20-1,CSARYPGGEQYF
TRBJ1-5,12,TRBD1,TRBV20-1,CSADRGPETQHF
TRBJ2-2,14,.,TRBV2,CASNLGWATGELFF
TRBJ2-1,12,.,TRBV6-6,CASSKAGPGEFF
TRBJ1-2,14,.,TRBV29-1,CSVEERTTNYGYTF
TRBJ1-6,13,.,TRBV7-9,CASTPPSGSSLHF
TRBJ2-7,16,.,TRBV4-1,CASSPPGQDVNLLKYF
TRBJ2-5,15,TRBD2,TRBV7-9,CASSRTSGGKETQYF
TRBJ2-7,16,TRBD1,TRBV7-2,CASSASTGTETYEQYF
TRBJ2-2,15,TRBD2,TRBV7-3,CASSLSSGRTGELFF
TRBJ2-6,15,.,TRBV28,CASSFRPSGANVLTF
TRBJ2-3,16,TRBD1,TRBV29-1,CSVDPLDRPSTDTQYF
TRBJ1-5,12,.,TRBV7-8,CAQRRSNQPQHF
TRBJ2-3,15,.,TRBV6-1,CASSESSGYTDTQYF
TRBJ1-6,14,.,TRBV11-2,CASSWGPYNSPLHF
TRBJ2-5,14,TRBD2,TRBV30,CAWSQRLAEGTQYF
TRBJ2-2,16,.,TRBV4-2,CASSQDGVAHSGELFF
TRBJ1-5,18,.,TRBV6-1,CASWGQTNRLWGNQPQHF
TRBJ2-7,15,TRBD2,TRBV7-2,CASSGGSSPTYEQYF
TRBJ2-7,11,.,TRBV11-2,CASSFYYEQYF
TRBJ2-5,14,TRBD1,TRBV5-1,CASSLGTGSETQYF
TRBJ2-7,16,TRBD2,TRBV6-6,CAIRASGRASSDEQYF
TRBJ2-1,22,.,TRBV20-1,CRAWGLGRVSLCQPYRGNEQFF
TRBJ2-1,14,TRBD1,TRBV20-1,CSASSLPTGLEQFF
TRBJ2-3,14,.,TRBV10-2,CASIPGTSTDTQYF
TRBJ1-3,14,TRBD1,TRBV27,CASRRQGYGNTIYF
TRBJ2-7,13,.,TRBV24-1,CATSDLRETEQYF
TRBJ2-2,14,TRBD2,TRBV20-1,CSARGGMNTGELFF
TRBJ2-7,13,.,TRBV6-6,CASSYLRDHEQYF
TRBJ1-1,15,TRBD1,TRBV7-6,CASSPGTGGNTEAFF
TRBJ2-2,14,.,TRBV6-4,CASSDSEDPGELFF
TRBJ2-1,12,.,TRBV7-3,CASSLYRDEQFF
TRBJ2-1,17,TRBD2,TRBV5-1,CASSLIPGLADYNEQFF
TRBJ1-5,14,.,TRBV25-1,CASRGANSNQPQHF
TRBJ1-6,15,.,TRBV12-3/TRBV12-4,CASSLARADNSPLHF
TRBJ2-7,18,TRBD1,TRBV4-2,CASSQDPPIGTGNDEQYF
TRBJ2-7,16,TRBD2,TRBV20-1,CSARDMSGRANIVPYF
TRBJ1-2,12,.,TRBV12-5,CASSPQELGYTF
TRBJ2-7,12,.,TRBV10-3,CASSLANDEQYF